This T cell receptor beta chain was sequenced in a study of blood T cell repertoires in COVID-19 (TCRdb year 2020). In the study overall: Samples covering the acute and convalescent phases of COVID-19 were provided by collaborators in the United States, Italy and Spain. Nearly every sample came with metadata listing a de-identified subject ID, COVID-19 status, age in years and sex. The repertoires were released in a freely available public database meant as a resource for research on the immune response to SARS-CoV-2. The samples were drawn from the first 160 participants of the ongoing ImmuneRACE study and from 1,254 subjects provided by 6 global collaborators. Where HLA class I and class II types were available, the types were taken from metadata supplied by the sample provider, not from assay-based typing. The material from the prospective study consisted of cDNA or gDNA derived from T cells, B-cell-depleted T cells, or PBMCs. The dataset comprised deeply sampled blood TCRbeta repertoires from subjects exposed to, actively infected with, or recovered from COVID-19. The investigation overall reported the following: Clinical and demographic metadata were provided uncurated, with the amount varying by source and participant.

Collaborating institutions collected whole blood in K2EDTA tubes following their own protocols. For TCRbeta analysis, collaborator samples were shipped as frozen whole blood, as isolated PBMCs, or as DNA extracted from either sample type. The germline V gene specifies MDHEN as CDR1 and SYDVKM as CDR2. The CDR3 spans 14 residues, from the cysteine through the phenylalanine. Only the CDR3 DNA stays, 42 bases, in frame from base 1. V loses 6 bases, J loses 5 bases, and the germline ends lie 16 bases apart. A remark on this clone: What this receptor recognizes is not known. Base quality data are lacking; no much larger clone is found one base away.

TCRbeta CDR3 regions were amplified from genomic DNA by means of the immunoSEQ Assay, a bias-controlled multiplex PCR. The study's processing was this. Nucleated cell counts per sample were estimated from amplification of reference gene primers within the assay. To quantify the absolute abundance of each unique TCRbeta CDR3 rearrangement, sequence reads were collapsed and filtered. For each sample, productive Simpson clonality was calculated by taking the square root of Simpson's diversity index across productive rearrangements. The table comes from immuneACCESS by way of TCRdb, which keeps in-frame sequences with V and J called. Part of the clones is missing from these tables; in studies checked, under half for an unresolved V gene and the rest for unknown reasons. V and J calls and clone size are given by that table; D and trimming were obtained from the DNA. The sample includes 110,000 to 150,000 clones, with approximately 79% observed a single time. Over 8.5% of the sample is taken by the ten largest.

Here the chain combines TRBV28 and TRBJ1-2, with a tentative D gene TRBD1 over 5 matching bases. The TCR was taken from a man aged 45-65 years with active or convalescent COVID-19. The sample taken for sequencing was peripheral blood. In nucleotide form, the sequence is TGTGCCAGCAGCCCCCCCGGGGGTGGTTATGGCTACACCTTC. This translates into CASSPPGGGYGYTF.